This T cell receptor (beta chain) emerged from a study of T-cell reconstitution after alpha-beta-depleted transplantation in children. The ends were cut back, 8 bases at V and 1 base at J, with 12 bases in the middle. CDR3 length equals 13 residues. Germline CDR1 reads SGHRS; CDR2 reads YFSETQ. Unique molecular identifiers tagged the TCRbeta library. TCRdb processed the PCR reads anew with MiXCR; each CDR3 protein has one entry. This repertoire shows 400,000 to 500,000 distinct CDR3 sequences, approximately 10% found once; its top ten account for approximately 5%. There are many counts of this clonotype.

Source: PBMCs from the stem cell graft donor, taken from the stem cell graft. The chain has TRBV5-1 and TRBJ1-1; D perhaps matches TRBD1 (6 bases). This receptor was taken from a human donor who donated a stem cell graft to a child with acute myeloid leukemia. The chain's CDR3 is CASGDNQNTEAFF. CDR3 bases: TGCGCCAGTGGGGACAACCAGAACACTGAAGCTTTCTTT.